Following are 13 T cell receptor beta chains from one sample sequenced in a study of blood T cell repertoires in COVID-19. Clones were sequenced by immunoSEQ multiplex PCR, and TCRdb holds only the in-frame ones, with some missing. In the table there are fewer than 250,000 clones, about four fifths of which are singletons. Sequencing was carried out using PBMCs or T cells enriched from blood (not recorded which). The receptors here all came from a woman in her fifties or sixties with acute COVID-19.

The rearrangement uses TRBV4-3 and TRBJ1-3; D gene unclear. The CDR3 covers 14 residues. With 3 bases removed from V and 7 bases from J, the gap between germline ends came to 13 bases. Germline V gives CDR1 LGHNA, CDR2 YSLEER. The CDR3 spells CASSHPGSVNTIYF. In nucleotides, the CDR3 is TGCGCCAGCAGCCACCCAGGATCGGTGAACACCATATATTTT.

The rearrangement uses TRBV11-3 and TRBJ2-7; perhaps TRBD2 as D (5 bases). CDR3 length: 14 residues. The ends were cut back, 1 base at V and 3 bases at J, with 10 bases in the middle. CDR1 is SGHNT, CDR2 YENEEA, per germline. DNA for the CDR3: TGTGCCAGCAGCTTAGGTGGGAGTAACTACGAGCAGTACTTC. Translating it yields CASSLGGSNYEQYF.

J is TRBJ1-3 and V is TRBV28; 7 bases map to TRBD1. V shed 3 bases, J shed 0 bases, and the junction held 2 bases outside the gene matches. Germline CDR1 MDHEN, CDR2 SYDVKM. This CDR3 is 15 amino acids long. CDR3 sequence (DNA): TGTGCCAGCAGTTTCGCAGGGGGCTCTGGAAACACCATATATTTT. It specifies CASSFAGGSGNTIYF.

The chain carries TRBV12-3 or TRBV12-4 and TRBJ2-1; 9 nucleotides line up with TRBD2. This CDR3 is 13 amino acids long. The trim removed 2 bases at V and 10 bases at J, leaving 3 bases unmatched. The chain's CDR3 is CASSLLLAGEQFF. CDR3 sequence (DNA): TGTGCCAGCAGTTTACTTCTAGCGGGGGAGCAGTTCTTC.

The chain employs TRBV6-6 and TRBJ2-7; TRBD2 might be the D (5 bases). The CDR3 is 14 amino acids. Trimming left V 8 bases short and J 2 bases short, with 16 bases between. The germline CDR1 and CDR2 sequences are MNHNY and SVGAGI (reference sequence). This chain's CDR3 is CASQEGGAPYEQYF. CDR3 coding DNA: TGTGCCAGCCAAGAAGGAGGTGCCCCCTACGAGCAGTACTTC.

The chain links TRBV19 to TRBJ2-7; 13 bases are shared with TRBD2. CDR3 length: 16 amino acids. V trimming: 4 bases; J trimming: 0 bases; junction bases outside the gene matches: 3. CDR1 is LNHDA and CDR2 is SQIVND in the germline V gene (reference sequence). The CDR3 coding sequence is TGTGCCAGTAGTAGAGGACTAGCGGGGGACTCCTACGAGCAGTACTTC. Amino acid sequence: CASSRGLAGDSYEQYF.

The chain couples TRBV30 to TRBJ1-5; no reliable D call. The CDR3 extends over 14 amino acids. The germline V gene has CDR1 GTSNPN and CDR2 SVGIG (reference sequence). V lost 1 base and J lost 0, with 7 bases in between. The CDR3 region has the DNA TGTGCCTGGAGTGGAGGGTTTAGCAATCAGCCCCAGCATTTT. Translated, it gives CAWSGGFSNQPQHF.

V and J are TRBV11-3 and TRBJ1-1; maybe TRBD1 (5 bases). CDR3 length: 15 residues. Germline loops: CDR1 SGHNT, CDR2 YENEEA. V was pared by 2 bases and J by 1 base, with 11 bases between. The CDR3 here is CASSLRRGRNTEAFF. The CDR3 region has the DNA TGTGCCAGCAGCTTAAGGAGGGGACGGAACACTGAAGCTTTCTTT.

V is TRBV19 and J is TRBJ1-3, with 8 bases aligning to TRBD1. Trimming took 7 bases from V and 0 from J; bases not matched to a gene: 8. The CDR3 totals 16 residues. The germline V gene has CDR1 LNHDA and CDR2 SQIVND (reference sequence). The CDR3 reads CASNAGTGHSGNTIYF. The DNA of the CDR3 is TGTGCCAGTAACGCCGGGACAGGCCACTCTGGAAACACCATATATTTT.

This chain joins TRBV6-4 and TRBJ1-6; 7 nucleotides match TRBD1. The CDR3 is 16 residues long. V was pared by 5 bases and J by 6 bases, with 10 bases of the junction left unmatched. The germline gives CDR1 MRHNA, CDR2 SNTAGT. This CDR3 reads CASSMGTGTANSPLHF. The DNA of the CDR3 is TGTGCCAGCAGTATGGGTACCGGGACAGCTAATTCACCCCTCCACTTT.

CDR3 nucleotides: TGCGCCAGCAGCTTGGGCAGGGGGCTTGAGCAGTTCTTC. Its translation is CASSLGRGLEQFF. The V and J genes are TRBV5-1 and TRBJ2-1, with 8 bases fitting TRBD1. The CDR3 length is 13 residues. Losses at the gene ends were 0 bases for V and 9 bases for J; bases not matched to a gene: 2. CDR1 is SGHRS and CDR2 is YFSETQ in the germline V gene.

The CDR3 nucleotides are TGTGCCAGCAGCCCCCCGGGGTTGTATAATTCACCCCTCCACTTT. Encoded protein: CASSPPGLYNSPLHF. The chain recombines TRBV14 with TRBJ1-6; D call uncertain. CDR1 is SGHDN, CDR2 FVKESK, per germline. This CDR3 is built from 15 residues. Trimming left V 4 bases short and J 4 bases short, with 11 bases between.

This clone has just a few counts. The CDR3 nucleotides read TGCGCCAGCAGCTCCAAAACAGGGGAGATTAATGAAAAACTGTTTTTT. Residues: CASSSKTGEINEKLFF. V and J are TRBV4-3 and TRBJ1-4; 7 bases fit TRBD1. CDR3 length: 16 amino acids. Germline CDR1 reads LGHNA; CDR2 reads YSLEER. Trimming cost V 5 bases and J 4 bases; bases outside gene matches: 10.